The entry that follows covers one T cell receptor beta chain sequence. Its antigen is still unknown. The V end was cut by 6 bases, the J end by 1 base, with 9 bases between. Germline loops: CDR1 MDHEN, CDR2 SYDVKM. The CDR3 extends over 13 amino acids. This sample was included in a study of Ad26.COV2.S vaccination and SARS-CoV-2 variants. Whole-study context: Donor was in the COV1001 Ad26.COV2.S trial arm. General study points: People given the vaccine had a wider spike-specific TCR breadth than placebo recipients did.

The treatment denotes: 15 to 20 received Ad26.COV2.S at low or high dose, single or two shots; about 5 received placebo; per-sample allocation not given. All samples were drawn on day 63, counting from the first vaccine or placebo injection. The sample came from a Boston adult aged 18-55 years. The method was immunoSEQ multiplex PCR; TCRdb's version includes in-frame clones alone and lacks a portion of them. The data contain approximately 300,000 clones, 85% of them singletons. The receptor was derived from a person between 18 and 59 years old who received the Ad26.COV2.S COVID-19 vaccine or a placebo. Sequenced material: peripheral blood, taken in a trial of Ad26.COV2.S vaccine versus placebo. The chain joins TRBV28 to TRBJ1-1; D possibly corresponds to TRBD1 (6 bases). The CDR3 nucleotides read TGTGCCAGCAGCGGGACACCGAACACTGAAGCTTTCTTT. Its protein product is CASSGTPNTEAFF. Based on the CDR3 plus reference TRBV28 and TRBJ1-1, the full variable domain is DVKVTQSSRYLVKRTGEKVFLECVQDMDHENMFWYRQDPGLGLRLIYFSYDVKMKEKGDIPEGYSVSREKKERFSLILESASTNQTSMYLCASSGTPNTEAFFGQGTRLTVV.